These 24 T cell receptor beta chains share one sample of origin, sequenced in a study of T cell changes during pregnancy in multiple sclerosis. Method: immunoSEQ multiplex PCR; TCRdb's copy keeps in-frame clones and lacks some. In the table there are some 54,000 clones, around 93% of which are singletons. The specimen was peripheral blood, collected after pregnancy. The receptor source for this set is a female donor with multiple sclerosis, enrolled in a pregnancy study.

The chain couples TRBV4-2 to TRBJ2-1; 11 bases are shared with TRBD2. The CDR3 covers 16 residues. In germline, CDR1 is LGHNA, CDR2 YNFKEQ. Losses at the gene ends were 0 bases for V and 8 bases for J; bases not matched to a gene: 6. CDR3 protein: CASSQEASGRYDEQFF. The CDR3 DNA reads TGTGCCAGCAGCCAAGAGGCTAGCGGGAGGTACGATGAGCAGTTCTTC.

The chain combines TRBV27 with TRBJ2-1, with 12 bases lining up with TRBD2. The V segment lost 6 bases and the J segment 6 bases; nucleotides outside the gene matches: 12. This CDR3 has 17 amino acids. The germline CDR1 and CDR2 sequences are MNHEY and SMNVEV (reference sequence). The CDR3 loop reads CASRLAGGPFGSNEQFF. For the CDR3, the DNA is TGTGCCAGCAGGCTAGCGGGAGGGCCTTTTGGCTCCAATGAGCAGTTCTTC.

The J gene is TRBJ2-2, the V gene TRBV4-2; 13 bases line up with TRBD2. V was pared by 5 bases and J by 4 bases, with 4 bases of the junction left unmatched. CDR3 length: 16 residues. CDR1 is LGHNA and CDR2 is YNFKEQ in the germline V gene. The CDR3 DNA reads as TGTGCCAGCAGCACTAGCGGGAGGGCCTTCACCGGGGAGCTGTTTTTT. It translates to CASSTSGRAFTGELFF.

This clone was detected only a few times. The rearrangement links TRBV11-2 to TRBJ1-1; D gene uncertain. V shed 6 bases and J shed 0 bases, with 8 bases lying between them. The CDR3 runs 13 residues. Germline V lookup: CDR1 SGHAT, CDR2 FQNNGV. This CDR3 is CASSSSLNTEAFF. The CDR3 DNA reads TGTGCCAGCAGTTCCTCTTTGAACACTGAAGCTTTCTTT.

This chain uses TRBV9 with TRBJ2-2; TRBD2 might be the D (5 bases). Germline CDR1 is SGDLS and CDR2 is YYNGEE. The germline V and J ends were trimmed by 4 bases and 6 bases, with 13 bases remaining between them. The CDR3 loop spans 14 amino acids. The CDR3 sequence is CASSRTYGAGELFF. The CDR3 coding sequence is TGTGCCAGCAGCCGTACATACGGGGCCGGGGAGCTGTTTTTT.

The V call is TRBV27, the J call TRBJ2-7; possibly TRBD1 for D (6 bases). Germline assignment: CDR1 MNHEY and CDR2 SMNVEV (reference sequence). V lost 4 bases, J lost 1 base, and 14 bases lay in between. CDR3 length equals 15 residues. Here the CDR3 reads CASSSPLRGSYEQYF. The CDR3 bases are TGTGCCAGCAGTTCCCCACTCAGGGGATCCTACGAGCAGTACTTC.

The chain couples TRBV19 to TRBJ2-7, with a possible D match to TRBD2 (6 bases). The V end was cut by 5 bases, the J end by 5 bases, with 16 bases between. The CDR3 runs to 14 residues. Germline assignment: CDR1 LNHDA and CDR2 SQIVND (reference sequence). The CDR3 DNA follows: TGTGCCAGTAGTCATAGGACTACCGCTAACGAGCAGTACTTC. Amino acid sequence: CASSHRTTANEQYF.

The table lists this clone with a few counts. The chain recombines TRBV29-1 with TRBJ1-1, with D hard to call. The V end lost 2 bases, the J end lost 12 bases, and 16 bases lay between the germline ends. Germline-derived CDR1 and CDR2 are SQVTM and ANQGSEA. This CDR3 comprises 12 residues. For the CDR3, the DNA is TGCAGCGTTGAACTCTCGGGTTGGGTTACTTTCTTT. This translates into CSVELSGWVTFF.

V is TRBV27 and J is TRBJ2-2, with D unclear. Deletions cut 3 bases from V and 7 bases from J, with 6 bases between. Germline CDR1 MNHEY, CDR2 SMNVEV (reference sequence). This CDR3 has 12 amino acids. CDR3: CASSLPGGELFF. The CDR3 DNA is TGTGCCAGCAGTTTGCCCGGCGGGGAGCTGTTTTTT.

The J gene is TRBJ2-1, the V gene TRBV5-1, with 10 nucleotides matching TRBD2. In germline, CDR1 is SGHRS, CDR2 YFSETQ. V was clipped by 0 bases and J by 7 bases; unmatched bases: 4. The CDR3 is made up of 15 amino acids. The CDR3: CASSLGLAGQNEQFF. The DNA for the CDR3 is TGCGCCAGCAGCTTGGGACTAGCGGGCCAGAATGAGCAGTTCTTC.

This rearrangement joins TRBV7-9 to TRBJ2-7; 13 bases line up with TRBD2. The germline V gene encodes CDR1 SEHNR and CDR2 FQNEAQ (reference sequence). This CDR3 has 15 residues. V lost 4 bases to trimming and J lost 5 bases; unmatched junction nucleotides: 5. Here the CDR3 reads CASSSTSGRFHEQYF. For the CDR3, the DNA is TGTGCCAGCAGCTCGACTAGCGGGAGGTTCCACGAGCAGTACTTC.

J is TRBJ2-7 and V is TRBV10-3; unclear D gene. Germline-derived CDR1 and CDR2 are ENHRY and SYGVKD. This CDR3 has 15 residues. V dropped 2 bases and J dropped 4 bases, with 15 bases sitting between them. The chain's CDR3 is CAISESSHPIYEQYF. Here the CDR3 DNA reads TGTGCCATCAGTGAGAGCTCTCATCCCATATACGAGCAGTACTTC.

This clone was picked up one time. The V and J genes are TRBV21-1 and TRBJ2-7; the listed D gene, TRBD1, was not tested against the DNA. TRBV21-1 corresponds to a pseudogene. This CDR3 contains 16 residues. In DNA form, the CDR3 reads TGTGCCAGCAGGGCGAGTGGGTTTGTACAGTGCTACGAGCAGTACTTC. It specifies CASRASGFVQCYEQYF.

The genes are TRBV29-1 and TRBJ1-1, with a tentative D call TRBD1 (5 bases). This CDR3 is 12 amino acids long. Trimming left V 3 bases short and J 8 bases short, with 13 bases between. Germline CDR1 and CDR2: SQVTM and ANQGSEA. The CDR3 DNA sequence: TGCAGCGTTGACGCGGGGCTCGGGGAAGCTTTCTTT. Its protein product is CSVDAGLGEAFF.

The CDR3 spells CASSLSAGDPDTQYF. Written as DNA, the CDR3 is TGTGCCAGCAGTTTATCGGCAGGGGACCCAGATACGCAGTATTTT. This chain connects TRBV27 to TRBJ2-3; D possibly corresponds to TRBD1 (6 bases). Germline V gene lookup returns CDR1 MNHEY and CDR2 SMNVEV (reference sequence). This CDR3 has 15 amino acids. The germline V and J ends were trimmed by 0 bases and 4 bases, with 11 bases remaining between them.

For the CDR3, the DNA is TGCGCCAGCAGCGGACCCCCCCGGGAGGTTCGGCATGAGCAGTTCTTC. Residues: CASSGPPREVRHEQFF. J is TRBJ2-1 and V is TRBV5-1, with 7 nucleotides matching TRBD2. V was clipped by 4 bases and J by 8 bases; unmatched bases: 15. The CDR3 is 16 amino acids. Germline assignment: CDR1 SGHRS and CDR2 YFSETQ. The variable domain in full, completed from reference TRBV5-1 and TRBJ2-1, reads KAGVTQTPRYLIKTRGQQVTLSCSPISGHRSVSWYQQTPGQGLQFLFEYFSETQRNKGNFPGRFSGRQFSNSRSEMNVSTLELGDSALYLCASSGPPREVRHEQFFGPGTRLTVL.

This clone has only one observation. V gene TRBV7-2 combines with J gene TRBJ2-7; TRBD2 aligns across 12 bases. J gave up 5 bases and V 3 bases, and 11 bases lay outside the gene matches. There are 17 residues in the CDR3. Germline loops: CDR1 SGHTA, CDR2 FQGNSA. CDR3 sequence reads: CASSFLAGGQGRDEQYF. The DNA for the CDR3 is TGTGCCAGCAGCTTCCTAGCGGGAGGGCAGGGGCGAGACGAGCAGTACTTC.

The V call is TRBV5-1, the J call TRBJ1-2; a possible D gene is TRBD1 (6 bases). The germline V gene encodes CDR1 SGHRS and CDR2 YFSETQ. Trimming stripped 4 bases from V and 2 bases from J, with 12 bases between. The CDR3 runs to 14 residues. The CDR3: CASSHLQGNYGYTF. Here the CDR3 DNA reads TGCGCCAGCAGCCACCTCCAGGGGAACTATGGCTACACCTTC.

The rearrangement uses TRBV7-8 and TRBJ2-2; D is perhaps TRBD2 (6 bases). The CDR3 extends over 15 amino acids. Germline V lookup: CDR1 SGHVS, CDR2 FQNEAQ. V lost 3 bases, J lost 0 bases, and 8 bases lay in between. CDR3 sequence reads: CASSFSGANTGELFF. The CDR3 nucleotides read TGTGCCAGCAGCTTTAGCGGAGCGAACACCGGGGAGCTGTTTTTT.

The CDR3 DNA is TGTGCCAGCAGTTCCGGGACTAGCTACAATGAGCAGTTCTTC. Translating gives CASSSGTSYNEQFF. The chain is built from TRBV21-1 and TRBJ2-1; TRBD2, the table's D call, lacks a check against the DNA. TRBV21-1 is termed a pseudogene. This CDR3 is 14 amino acids long.

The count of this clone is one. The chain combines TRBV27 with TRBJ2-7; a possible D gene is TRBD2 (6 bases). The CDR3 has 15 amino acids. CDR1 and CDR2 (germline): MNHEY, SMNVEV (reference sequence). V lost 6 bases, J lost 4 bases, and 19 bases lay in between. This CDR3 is CASSPLTRGSYEQYF. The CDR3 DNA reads TGTGCCAGCAGCCCCCTGACTAGAGGTTCGTACGAGCAGTACTTC.

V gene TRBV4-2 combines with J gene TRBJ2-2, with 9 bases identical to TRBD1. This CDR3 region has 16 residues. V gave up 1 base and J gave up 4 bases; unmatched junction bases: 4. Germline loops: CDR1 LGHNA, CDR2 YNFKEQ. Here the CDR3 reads CASSQGGQGFTGELFF. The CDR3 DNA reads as TGTGCCAGCAGCCAAGGGGGACAGGGCTTCACCGGGGAGCTGTTTTTT.

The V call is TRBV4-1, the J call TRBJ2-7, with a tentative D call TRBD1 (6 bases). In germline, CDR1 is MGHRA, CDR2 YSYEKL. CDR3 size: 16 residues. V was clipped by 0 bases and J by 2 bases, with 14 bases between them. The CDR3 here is CASSQDLGTPAYEQYF. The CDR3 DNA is TGCGCCAGCAGCCAAGATCTTGGGACACCGGCCTACGAGCAGTACTTC.

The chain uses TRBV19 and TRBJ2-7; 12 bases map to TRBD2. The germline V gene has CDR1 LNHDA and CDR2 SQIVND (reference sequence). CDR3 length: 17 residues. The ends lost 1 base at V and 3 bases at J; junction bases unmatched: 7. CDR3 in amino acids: CASSIASGRVPLYEQYF. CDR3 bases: TGTGCCAGTAGTATAGCTAGCGGGAGGGTCCCCCTCTACGAGCAGTACTTC.